This T cell receptor (beta chain) was identified during a study of blood T cells in healthy people across ages. Germline CDR1 is SGHTA and CDR2 is FQGNSA. The CDR3 sequence is 13 residues long. Between the trimmed V and J ends, which lost 1 base and 4 bases, there was a span of 4 bases. The second PCR ran roughly 7 to 11 cycles with a sample-barcoded 5' primer and J-beta primers. TCRdb reprocessed the 5' RACE reads with MiXCR, giving one entry per CDR3 protein. The profile shows about 700,000 distinct CDR3 sequences, roughly 32% of them singletons. This receptor was taken from a woman older than 75 in good health. Sequenced material: blood. The rearrangement joins TRBV7-2 to TRBJ2-2; D ambiguous. CDR3 loop: CASSLGCTGELFF. In DNA form, the CDR3 reads TGTGCCAGCAGCTTAGGATGCACCGGGGAGCTGTTTTTT.